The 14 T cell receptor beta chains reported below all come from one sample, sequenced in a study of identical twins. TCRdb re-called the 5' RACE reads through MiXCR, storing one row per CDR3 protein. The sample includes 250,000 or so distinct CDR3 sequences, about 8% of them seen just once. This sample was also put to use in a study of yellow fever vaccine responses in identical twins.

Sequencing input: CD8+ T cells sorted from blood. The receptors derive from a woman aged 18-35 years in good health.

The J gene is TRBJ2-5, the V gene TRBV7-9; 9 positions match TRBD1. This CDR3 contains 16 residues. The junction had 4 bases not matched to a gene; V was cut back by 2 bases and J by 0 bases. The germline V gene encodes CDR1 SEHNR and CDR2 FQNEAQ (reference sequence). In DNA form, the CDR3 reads TGTGCCAGCAGCTTAATGACAGGGGGAAACCAAGAGACCCAGTACTTC. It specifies CASSLMTGGNQETQYF.

The CDR3 is CASSSLRGDDSPNTGELFF. As DNA, the CDR3 is TGTGCCAGCAGCTCATTGCGAGGGGACGACAGCCCGAACACCGGGGAGCTGTTTTTT. The chain combines TRBV12-3 or TRBV12-4 with TRBJ2-2; D is possibly TRBD1 or TRBD2 (5 bases each). The ends were cut back, 6 bases at V and 0 bases at J, with 23 bases in the middle. This CDR3 spans 19 amino acids.

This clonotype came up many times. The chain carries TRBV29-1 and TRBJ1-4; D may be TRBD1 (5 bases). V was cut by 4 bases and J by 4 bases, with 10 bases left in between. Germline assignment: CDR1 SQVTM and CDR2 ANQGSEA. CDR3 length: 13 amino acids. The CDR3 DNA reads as TGCAGCGTTGCTCGGGACGGTAATGAAAAACTGTTTTTT. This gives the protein CSVARDGNEKLFF.

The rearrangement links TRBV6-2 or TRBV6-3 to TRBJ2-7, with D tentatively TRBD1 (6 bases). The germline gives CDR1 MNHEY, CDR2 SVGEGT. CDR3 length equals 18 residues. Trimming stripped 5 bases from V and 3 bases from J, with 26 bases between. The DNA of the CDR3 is TGTGCCAGCAGTACCCCTATGGGGGACAAACCCAACTTCTACGAGCAGTACTTC. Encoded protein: CASSTPMGDKPNFYEQYF.

The CDR3 DNA sequence: TGCGCCAGCAGCGGACTAGCGGTCTCCACAGATACGCAGTATTTT. It encodes CASSGLAVSTDTQYF. The chain recombines TRBV10-2 with TRBJ2-3, with 10 bases fitting TRBD2. The germline V gene encodes CDR1 WSHSY and CDR2 SAAADI. The J segment lost 2 bases and the V segment lost 6 bases, leaving 5 bases of the junction unmatched. CDR3 size: 15 residues.

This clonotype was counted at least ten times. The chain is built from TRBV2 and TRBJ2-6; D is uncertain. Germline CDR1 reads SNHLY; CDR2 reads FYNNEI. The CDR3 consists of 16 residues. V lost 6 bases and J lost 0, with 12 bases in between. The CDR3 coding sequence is TGTGCCAGCAGACGACCCGAAAACTCTGGGGCCAACGTCCTGACTTTC. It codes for CASRRPENSGANVLTF.

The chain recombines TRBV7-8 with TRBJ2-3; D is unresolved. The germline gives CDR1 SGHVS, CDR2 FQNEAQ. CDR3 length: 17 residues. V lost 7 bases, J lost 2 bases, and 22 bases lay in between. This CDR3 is CASIKAPEHSPTDTQYF. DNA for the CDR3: TGTGCCAGCATCAAAGCCCCCGAGCACAGTCCCACAGATACGCAGTATTTT.

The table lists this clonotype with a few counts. CDR3 DNA: TGTGCCAGCAGCGCAGAGGGAAACCCACAACCCTACGAGCAGTACTTC. Translated: CASSAEGNPQPYEQYF. This chain connects TRBV7-2 to TRBJ2-7; tentative D call: TRBD2 (5 bases). Between the trimmed V and J ends, which lost 5 bases and 2 bases, there was a span of 19 bases. The germline CDR1 and CDR2 sequences are SGHTA and FQGNSA. CDR3 size: 16 residues. Full variable domain (missing parts from reference TRBV7-2 and TRBJ2-7): GAGVSQSPSNKVTEKGKDVELRCDPISGHTALYWYRQSLGQGLEFLIYFQGNSAPDKSGLPSDRFSAERTGGSVSTLTIQRTQQEDSAVYLCASSAEGNPQPYEQYFGPGTRLTVT.

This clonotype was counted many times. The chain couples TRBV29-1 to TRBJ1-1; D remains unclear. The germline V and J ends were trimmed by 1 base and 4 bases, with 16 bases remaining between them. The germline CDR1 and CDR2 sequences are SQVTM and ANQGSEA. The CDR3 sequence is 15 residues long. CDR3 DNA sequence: TGCAGCGTTGAAGGGAGGAGATCCTTGGGCACTGAAGCTTTCTTT. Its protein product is CSVEGRRSLGTEAFF.

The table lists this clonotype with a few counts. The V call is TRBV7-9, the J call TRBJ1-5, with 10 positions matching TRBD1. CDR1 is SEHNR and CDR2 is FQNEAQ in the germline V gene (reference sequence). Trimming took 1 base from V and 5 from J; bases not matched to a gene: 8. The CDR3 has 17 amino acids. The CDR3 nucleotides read TGTGCCAGCAGCTTAGGACAGGGGGCCGCCATTCATCAGCCCCAGCATTTT. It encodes CASSLGQGAAIHQPQHF.

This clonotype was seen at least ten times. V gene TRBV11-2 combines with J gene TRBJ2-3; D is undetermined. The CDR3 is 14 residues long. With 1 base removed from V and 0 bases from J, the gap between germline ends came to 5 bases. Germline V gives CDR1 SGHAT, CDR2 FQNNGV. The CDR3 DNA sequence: TGTGCCAGCAGCTTAGTTGGTAGCACAGATACGCAGTATTTT. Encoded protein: CASSLVGSTDTQYF.

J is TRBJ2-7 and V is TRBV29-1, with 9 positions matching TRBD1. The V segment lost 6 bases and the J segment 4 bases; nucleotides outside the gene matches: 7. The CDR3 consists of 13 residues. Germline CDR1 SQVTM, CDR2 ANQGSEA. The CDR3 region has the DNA TGCAGCGTCCCGGGACAGGGTTGGTACGAGCAGTACTTC. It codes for CSVPGQGWYEQYF.

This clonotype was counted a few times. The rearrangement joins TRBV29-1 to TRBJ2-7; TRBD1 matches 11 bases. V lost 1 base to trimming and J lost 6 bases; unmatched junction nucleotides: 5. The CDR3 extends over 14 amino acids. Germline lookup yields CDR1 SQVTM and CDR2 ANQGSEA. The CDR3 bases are TGCAGCGTTGAAGGGACGGACAGGGGGCTCGAGCAGTACTTC. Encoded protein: CSVEGTDRGLEQYF.

The CDR3 spells CSVDVLADTQYF. CDR3 coding DNA: TGCAGCGTTGACGTCCTAGCAGATACGCAGTATTTT. V gene TRBV29-1 combines with J gene TRBJ2-3; no definite D call. From germline, CDR1 is SQVTM and CDR2 ANQGSEA. V was clipped by 3 bases and J by 4 bases, with 8 bases between them. CDR3 size: 12 residues.